The clone carrying this TCR beta chain was observed at least ten times. This record belongs to a study of T cell repertoires in cytomegalovirus infection. About the study: Indications came from public TCR beta signatures; they pointed to CMV infection and to a matching HLA type.

Via MiXCR, TCRdb re-called the reads, giving one row per CDR3 protein. The data show approximately 500,000 distinct CDR3 sequences, 16% seen once. CDR3 size: 14 residues. CDR1 MNHEY and CDR2 SMNVEV come from the germline V gene (reference sequence). V gave up 0 bases and J gave up 8 bases, with 13 bases separating them. The material sequenced was CD8+ T cells from PBMCs. The V and J genes are TRBV27 and TRBJ1-1; D uncertain. This receptor was identified in a human donor in good health (CMV status not recorded). Some clones in this sample may be carry-over from other donors' samples. DNA of the CDR3: TGTGCCAGCAGTTTATCTGCCGGCGGCGGGGAAGCTTTCTTT. It translates to CASSLSAGGGEAFF.